What follows are 13 T cell receptor beta chains derived from one specimen sequenced in a study of a mutant IDH1 vaccine in newly diagnosed glioma. As for time point: week 23, last vaccination. Vaccination used 300 ug of mutant IDH1 20-mer peptide per dose, with topical imiquimod. Their antigens are not known. Here immunoSEQ multiplex PCR was the method, and the copy in TCRdb shows in-frame clones only, minus some. There are 65,000 or so clones in the sample; about 85% occur only once, and under 4.5% lies in the top ten. The sample consisted of PBMCs, taken from a glioma patient whose treatment included an IDH1 peptide vaccine. These receptors all stem from a young man with glioma.

The chain joins TRBV18 to TRBJ1-6; no reliable D call. V lost 1 base, J lost 9 bases, and 10 bases lay in between. The germline V gene has CDR1 KGHSH and CDR2 LQKENI. The length of the CDR3 is 14 residues. CDR3 sequence (DNA): TGTGCCAGCTCACCACAGGGTCAAGGTTCACCCCTCCACTTT. Its protein is CASSPQGQGSPLHF.

V is TRBV27 and J is TRBJ1-1; possible D gene TRBD1, 5 bases. The germline gives CDR1 MNHEY, CDR2 SMNVEV (reference sequence). This CDR3 has 14 residues. Trimming stripped 5 bases from V and 1 base from J, with 11 bases between. The CDR3 loop reads CASSKQVANTEAFF. The CDR3 bases are TGTGCCAGCAGTAAACAGGTCGCGAACACTGAAGCTTTCTTT.

V gene TRBV7-9 combines with J gene TRBJ2-2; 8 bases match TRBD1. Germline lookup yields CDR1 SEHNR and CDR2 FQNEAQ (reference sequence). The CDR3 is 14 amino acids. The J segment lost 7 bases and the V segment lost 5 bases, leaving 6 bases of the junction unmatched. The CDR3: CASSPGTGFGELFF. DNA for the CDR3: TGTGCCAGCAGCCCCGGGACAGGATTCGGGGAGCTGTTTTTT.

The chain carries TRBV28 and TRBJ1-2; no reliable D call. Trimming removed 10 bases at V and 0 bases at J, with 12 bases between. There are 13 residues in the CDR3. CDR1 and CDR2 from the germline V gene are MDHEN and SYDVKM. The CDR3 DNA reads as TGTGCCACCCCAGGTCGGGCTAACTATGGCTACACCTTC. Amino acid sequence: CATPGRANYGYTF.

The chain joins TRBV5-6 to TRBJ2-4; no clear D. The CDR3 loop spans 14 amino acids. V lost 1 base and J lost 1, with 6 bases in between. The V gene's germline CDR1 is SGHDT and CDR2 YYEEEE. The CDR3 reads CASSLRLAKNIQYF. The CDR3 DNA follows: TGTGCCAGCAGCTTGAGGTTGGCCAAAAACATTCAGTACTTC.

Only a few counts were recorded for this clone. The chain couples TRBV6-6 to TRBJ1-5; the D is unclear. The CDR3 covers 14 residues. CDR1 and CDR2 from the germline V gene are MNHNY and SVGAGI (reference sequence). The ends were cut back, 5 bases at V and 3 bases at J, with 11 bases in the middle. This CDR3 is CASSHRQDNQPQHF. In DNA, the CDR3 is TGTGCCAGCAGTCACCGACAAGACAATCAGCCCCAGCATTTT.

This clone is a singleton in its sample. The chain uses TRBV29-1 and TRBJ2-7, with 7 bases identical to TRBD1. The length of the CDR3 is 13 residues. Trimming at V came to 6 bases and at J to 0 bases, leaving 5 bases not matched to a gene. The germline V gene encodes CDR1 SQVTM and CDR2 ANQGSEA. The CDR3 sequence is CSVEQGSSYEQYF. The CDR3 nucleotides read TGCAGCGTGGAACAGGGGTCCTCCTACGAGCAGTACTTC.

J is TRBJ2-3 and V is TRBV25-1; 10 bases are a match to TRBD2. The CDR3 spans 16 residues. Looked up from germline, CDR1 is MGHDK and CDR2 is SYGVNS. J lost 4 bases, V lost 2 bases, and 6 bases had no gene match. CDR3 in amino acids: CASSELSGGASDTQYF. The CDR3 DNA sequence: TGTGCCAGCAGTGAACTCAGCGGGGGGGCCTCAGATACGCAGTATTTT.

The rearrangement joins TRBV6-1 to TRBJ2-7; 10 bases fit TRBD1. This CDR3 has 14 amino acids. With 4 bases clipped from V and 4 bases from J, the junction kept 4 bases outside the gene matches. In germline, CDR1 is MNHNS, CDR2 SASEGT. The DNA for the CDR3 is TGTGCCAGCAGTGGGACAGGGGGGTTTTACGAGCAGTACTTC. The encoded protein is CASSGTGGFYEQYF.

On this clone: The junction and the germline gene differ at one end; a read error may be behind it. The genes are TRBV15 and TRBJ2-6, with TRBD1 as a possible D gene (5 bases). Germline V gives CDR1 LNHNV, CDR2 YYDKDF (reference sequence). The CDR3 totals 16 residues. As DNA, the CDR3 is TGTGCCACCAGCAGACCGAGGAGCTCTGGGGCCAACGTCCCGACTTTC. This translates into CATSRPRSSGANVPTF.

The V and J genes are TRBV5-6 and TRBJ2-1, with D unclear. Trimming left V 0 bases short and J 0 bases short, with 10 bases between. The CDR3 spans 16 residues. Germline values: CDR1 SGHDT, CDR2 YYEEEE. The chain's CDR3 is CASSLEGRVSYNEQFF. In DNA, the CDR3 is TGTGCCAGCAGCTTGGAGGGCCGGGTCTCCTACAATGAGCAGTTCTTC.

V gene TRBV19 combines with J gene TRBJ1-1; D is unclear. V shed 0 bases and J shed 2 bases, with 13 bases lying between them. The CDR3 covers 16 residues. Per germline, CDR1 LNHDA and CDR2 SQIVND (reference sequence). In DNA, the CDR3 is TGTGCCAGTAGTATAGACCTCCGCGGACTCAACACTGAAGCTTTCTTT. It codes for CASSIDLRGLNTEAFF.

This clone has a single count. The chain uses TRBV30 and TRBJ1-1, with D possibly matching TRBD1 (6 bases). The CDR3 loop spans 14 amino acids. Trimming cost V 3 bases and J 7 bases, with 18 bases left between them. In germline, CDR1 is GTSNPN, CDR2 SVGIG (reference sequence). The CDR3 protein is CAWRRGAILGEAFF. In nucleotides, the CDR3 is TGTGCCTGGAGAAGGGGGGCGATACTGGGTGAAGCTTTCTTT.